This entry is about one TCR beta chain. The data belong to a study of T-cell memory formation after mild COVID-19. Deletions cut 0 bases from V and 1 base from J, with 18 bases between. CDR3 length: 17 residues. Germline CDR1 is SQVTM and CDR2 is ANQGSEA. TCRdb passed the 5' RACE reads through MiXCR, listing each CDR3 protein once. The sample records hundreds of thousands of distinct CDR3 sequences, under 25% being singletons. The specimen sequenced was PBMCs or a T cell subset sorted from them (not recorded which). The receptor was derived from an adult woman who had mild COVID-19 (a few samples of this study predate the infection). Cell type and time point are not known. The chain recombines TRBV29-1 with TRBJ1-2; unclear D gene. The DNA for the CDR3 is TGCAGCGTTGAAGAAACAACAGCCGGCCCGAATAACTATGGCTACACCTTC. As protein: CSVEETTAGPNNYGYTF.